This T cell receptor beta chain was retrieved from a study of CXCR3-negative and CXCR3-positive naive CD8 T cells. Triplicate sorts, around 300,000 cells apiece, were made for each CD8+ T cell subset. Study-wide results and limits: More hydrophobic TRB CDR3s occurred in CXCR3-positive than in CXCR3-negative naive cells. PBMCs showed partially decreased CXCR3 expression after cryopreservation, and most assays used fresh PBMCs.

The germline V gene encodes CDR1 SQVTM and CDR2 ANQGSEA. The CDR3 spans 15 residues. The authors made the TRB cDNA libraries by 5' RACE using UMI labels. TCRdb processed the 5' RACE reads again and assigns one entry to each CDR3 protein, with no DNA. The sample has about 7,000 distinct CDR3 sequences. Frequency places this clonotype as medium-sized. Antigen unknown. This chain links TRBV29-1 with TRBJ1-2; TCRdb calls TRBD1, which cannot be checked without DNA. The sequenced sample was naive CXCR3+ CD8+ T cells from blood. Subset here: CD45RO-CCR7+CD27+CD95- naive CD8+ T cells expressing CXCR3 (TNR3+). The TCR was taken from a human donor in good health. Some clones in this sample may be carry-over from other donors' samples. CDR3 sequence: CSVPGHGQTYYGYTF. Supplemented by reference TRBV29-1 and TRBJ1-2, the full variable domain reads SAVISQKPSRDICQRGTSLTIQCQVDSQVTMMFWYRQQPGQSLTLIATANQGSEATYESGFVIDKFPISRPNLTFSTLTVSNMSPEDSSIYLCSVPGHGQTYYGYTFGSGTRLTVV.